These 11 T cell receptor beta chains came from one sample sequenced in a study of CD8 T cells in ankylosing spondylitis (dated by TCRdb to 2015 to 2018). Library method: 5' RACE. Sequenced using an Illumina HiSeq 2500. The raw public reads went through TCRdb reprocessing: fastp at Q25, MiXCR clone calling, in-frame beta chains kept. Every CDR3 protein is listed once, alongside the most common genes and DNA of its rows. The table for this sample lists roughly 130,000 distinct CDR3 sequences; 12% to 15% of them were counted only once. The top ten clonotypes cover 2.5% to 3.5% of the sample. Specimen: blood, either unsorted or a sorted T cell fraction (not recorded which). These receptors were taken from a female donor with ankylosing spondylitis or in good health (not recorded which).

The table lists this clonotype with a few counts. The V gene is TRBV6-5, the J gene TRBJ2-2, with 7 bases identical to TRBD2. Germline V gene sequence: CDR1 MNHEY, CDR2 SVGAGI. The CDR3 loop spans 18 amino acids. After removal of 4 bases from V and 5 bases from J, the junction contained 16 bases not matched to a gene. CDR3 nucleotide sequence: TGTGCCAGCAGTTTGGCGGGACTACCCTCCGGGGATACCGGGGAGCTGTTTTTT. Amino acids: CASSLAGLPSGDTGELFF.

This chain links TRBV11-2 with TRBJ2-3; 7 positions match TRBD2. With 1 base clipped from V and 4 bases from J, the junction kept 2 bases outside the gene matches. This CDR3 region has 14 residues. Germline-derived CDR1 and CDR2 are SGHAT and FQNNGV. Written as DNA, the CDR3 is TGTGCCAGCAGCTTAGGAGGGAGGGCAGATACGCAGTATTTT. Protein sequence: CASSLGGRADTQYF.

This clonotype has a count of ten or more. The gene calls are TRBV12-3 or TRBV12-4 and TRBJ2-2; D unresolved. V lost 4 bases and J 2 bases, leaving 17 bases between the germline ends. The CDR3 loop spans 17 amino acids. The CDR3 region is CASSSPGANSNTGELFF. The CDR3 region has the DNA TGTGCCAGCAGTTCCCCCGGAGCGAATTCCAACACCGGGGAGCTGTTTTTT.

This clonotype was seen only a few times. V and J are TRBV11-2 and TRBJ2-3; D possibly corresponds to TRBD1 (5 bases). Germline loops: CDR1 SGHAT, CDR2 FQNNGV. This CDR3 is built from 18 residues. V lost 0 bases to trimming and J lost 4 bases, with 20 bases between them. The CDR3 loop reads CASSLDVPVLLGPDTQYF. CDR3 in DNA: TGTGCCAGCAGCTTAGACGTCCCCGTGCTCCTGGGGCCAGATACGCAGTATTTT.

The sample holds a few counts of this clonotype. The rearrangement uses TRBV20-1 and TRBJ2-1, with 9 nucleotides matching TRBD2. The CDR3 loop spans 16 amino acids. J lost 0 bases, V lost 3 bases, and 6 bases had no gene match. Germline V gives CDR1 DFQATT, CDR2 SNEGSKA (reference sequence). The CDR3 sequence: CSASGAGGPSYNEQFF. The CDR3 DNA reads as TGCAGTGCTAGTGGGGCGGGAGGGCCCTCCTACAATGAGCAGTTCTTC.

The genes are TRBV28 and TRBJ2-7; D may correspond to TRBD1 or TRBD2 (7 bases each). Trimming left V 6 bases short and J 0 bases short, with 12 bases between. CDR1 is MDHEN, CDR2 SYDVKM, per germline. CDR3 length equals 14 residues. The CDR3 region has the DNA TGTGCCAGCAGCCAGGGGGGGGGCTCCTACGAGCAGTACTTC. It specifies CASSQGGGSYEQYF.

This clonotype was observed many times. The chain links TRBV12-3 or TRBV12-4 to TRBJ1-4; 9 bases map to TRBD1. V lost 1 base and J lost 2; bases outside the gene matches: 8. This CDR3 is 18 amino acids long. The CDR3 DNA reads TGTGCCAGCAGTTTAGGGACAGGGGCCGGTCATACTAATGAAAAACTGTTTTTT. Amino acid sequence: CASSLGTGAGHTNEKLFF.

Ten or more counts support this clonotype. V and J are TRBV12-3 or TRBV12-4 and TRBJ1-3; D gene ambiguous. CDR3 length equals 12 residues. The V end was cut by 6 bases, the J end by 0 bases, with 3 bases between. The CDR3 sequence is CASRNSGNTIYF. CDR3 DNA: TGTGCCAGCAGGAACTCTGGAAACACCATATATTTT.

This clonotype was counted many times. The chain joins TRBV10-3 to TRBJ2-7; 7 positions match TRBD1. Germline values: CDR1 ENHRY, CDR2 SYGVKD. The CDR3 has 13 residues. V shed 4 bases and J 2 bases; nucleotides not matched to a gene: 2. The CDR3 bases are TGTGCCATCAGTGGGGACAGAGCCTACGAGCAGTACTTC. Its translation: CAISGDRAYEQYF.

The V call is TRBV10-1, the J call TRBJ2-1, with 9 bases lining up with TRBD1. Germline V CDR1 and CDR2: WNHNN, SYGVQD (reference sequence). V lost 2 bases to trimming and J lost 8 bases; unmatched junction nucleotides: 10. The CDR3 is made up of 16 amino acids. The CDR3 nucleotides read TGCGCCAGCAGTGAGGGGAAGGACAGGGGTCGGGATGAGCAGTTCTTC. Translated, it gives CASSEGKDRGRDEQFF.

This clonotype was detected only a few times. The chain uses TRBV12-3 or TRBV12-4 and TRBJ2-3; 7 bases match TRBD1. Germline trimming cut 4 bases from V and 2 bases from J; bases unmatched to any gene: 12. CDR3 size: 17 residues. CDR3 sequence (DNA): TGTGCCAGCAGTTCGGCCCGAAACAGGGGCCCCACAGATACGCAGTATTTT. Its protein is CASSSARNRGPTDTQYF.